The table lists the clone carrying this TCR beta chain with many counts. Individuals who donated were healthy Caucasians from Russia aged roughly 6 to 100. Each sample yielded at least 6 micrograms of PBMC total RNA. V lost 5 bases, J lost 5 bases, and 10 bases lay in between. Per the germline V gene, CDR1 is SGDLS and CDR2 is YYNGEE. The CDR3 totals 12 residues. These data originate in a study of blood T cells in healthy people across ages. Using a J-beta primer mix together with a sample-barcoded 5' primer, a second PCR was run for roughly 7 to 11 cycles. TCRdb reanalysed the 5' RACE reads using MiXCR and keeps one entry per CDR3 protein. The repertoire holds hundreds of thousands of distinct CDR3 sequences, with around 54% as singletons.

The sample consisted of blood. The chain joins TRBV9 to TRBJ2-5; TRBD2 is a possible D gene (6 bases). This sequence originates from a man in his 60s in good health. The CDR3 region is CASRGSGETQYF. The DNA of the CDR3 is TGTGCCAGCAGAGGAAGCGGGGAGACCCAGTACTTC.